The present T cell receptor (beta chain) was sequenced within a study of blood T cells in healthy people across ages. Worth noting for this clonotype: Mismatch with germline at one junction end may stem from a read error.

With a J-beta primer mix and a sample-barcoded 5' primer, a second PCR ran roughly 6 to 11 cycles. Each cDNA molecule carried a tag from a template-switch adaptor that contained 12 random nucleotides. One entry per CDR3 protein results from TCRdb running MiXCR on the 5' RACE reads. Of fewer than 950,000 distinct CDR3 sequences listed, 40% to 65% are singletons. The CDR3 is 14 amino acids. The genes are TRBV12-3 or TRBV12-4 and TRBJ2-4, with D possibly TRBD2 on 5 matching bases. The DNA matches TRBJ2-7 better at its end, which makes the J call doubtful. This TCR came from an older man in good health. Sequenced: blood. CDR3 protein: CASRLGVSGNEQYF. The CDR3 DNA sequence: TGTGCCAGCAGGTTAGGCGTTTCGGGGAACGAGCAGTACTTC.